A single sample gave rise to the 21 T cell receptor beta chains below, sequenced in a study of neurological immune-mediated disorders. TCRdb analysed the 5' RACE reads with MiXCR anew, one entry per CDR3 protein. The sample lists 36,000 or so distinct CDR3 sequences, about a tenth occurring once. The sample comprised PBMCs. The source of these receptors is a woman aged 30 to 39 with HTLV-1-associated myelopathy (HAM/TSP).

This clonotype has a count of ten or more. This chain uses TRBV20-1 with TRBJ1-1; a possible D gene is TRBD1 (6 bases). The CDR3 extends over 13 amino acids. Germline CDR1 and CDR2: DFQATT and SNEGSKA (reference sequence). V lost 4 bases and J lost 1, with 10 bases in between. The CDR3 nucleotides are TGCAGTGCTAACATAGGGGGGAACACTGAAGCTTTCTTT. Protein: CSANIGGNTEAFF.

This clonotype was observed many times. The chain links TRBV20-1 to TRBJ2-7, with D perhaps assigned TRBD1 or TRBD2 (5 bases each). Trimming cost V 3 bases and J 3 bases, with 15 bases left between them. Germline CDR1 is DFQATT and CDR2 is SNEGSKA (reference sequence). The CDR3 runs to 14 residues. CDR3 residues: CSARARDAFYEQYF. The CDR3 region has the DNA TGCAGTGCTAGGGCCCGGGACGCATTCTACGAGCAGTACTTC.

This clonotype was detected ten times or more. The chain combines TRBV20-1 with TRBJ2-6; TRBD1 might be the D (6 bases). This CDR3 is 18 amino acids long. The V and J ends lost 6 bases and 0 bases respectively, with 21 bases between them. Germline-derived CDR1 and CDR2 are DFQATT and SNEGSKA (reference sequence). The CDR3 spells CSATRVSTGFSGANVLTF. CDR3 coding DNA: TGCAGTGCCACTAGGGTGTCCACAGGGTTCTCTGGGGCCAACGTCCTGACTTTC.

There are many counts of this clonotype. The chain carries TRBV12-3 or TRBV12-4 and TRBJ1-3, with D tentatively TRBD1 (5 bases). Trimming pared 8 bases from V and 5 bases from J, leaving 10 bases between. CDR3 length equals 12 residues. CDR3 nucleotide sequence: TGTGCCAGCGGGGACTCCCGAAACACCATATATTTT. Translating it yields CASGDSRNTIYF.

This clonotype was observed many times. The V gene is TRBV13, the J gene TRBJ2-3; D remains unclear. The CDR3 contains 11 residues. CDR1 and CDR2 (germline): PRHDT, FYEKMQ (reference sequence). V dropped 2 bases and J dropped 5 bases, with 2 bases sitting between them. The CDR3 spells CASSLRDTQYF. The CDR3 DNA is TGTGCCAGCAGCTTAAGAGATACGCAGTATTTT.

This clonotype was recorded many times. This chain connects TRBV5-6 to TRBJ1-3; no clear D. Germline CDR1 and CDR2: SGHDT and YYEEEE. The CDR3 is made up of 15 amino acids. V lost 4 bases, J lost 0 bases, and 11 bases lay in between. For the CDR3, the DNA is TGTGCCAGCAGCATACACCGGTCCTCTGGAAACACCATATATTTT. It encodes CASSIHRSSGNTIYF.

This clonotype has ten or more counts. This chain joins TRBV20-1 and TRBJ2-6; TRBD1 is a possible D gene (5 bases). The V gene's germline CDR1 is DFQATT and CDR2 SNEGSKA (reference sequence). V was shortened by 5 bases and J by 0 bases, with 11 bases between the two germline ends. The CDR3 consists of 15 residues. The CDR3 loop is CSAGPQGSGANVLTF. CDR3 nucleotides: TGCAGTGCTGGGCCCCAGGGCTCTGGGGCCAACGTCCTGACTTTC.

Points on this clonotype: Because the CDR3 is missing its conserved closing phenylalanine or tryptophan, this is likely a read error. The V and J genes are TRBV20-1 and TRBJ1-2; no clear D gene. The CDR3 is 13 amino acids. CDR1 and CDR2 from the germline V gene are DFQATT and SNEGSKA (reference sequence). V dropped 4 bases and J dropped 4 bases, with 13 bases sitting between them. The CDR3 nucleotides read TGCAGTGCTACCTCGCAGCCAGGCTATGGCTACACCGTC. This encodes CSATSQPGYGYTV.

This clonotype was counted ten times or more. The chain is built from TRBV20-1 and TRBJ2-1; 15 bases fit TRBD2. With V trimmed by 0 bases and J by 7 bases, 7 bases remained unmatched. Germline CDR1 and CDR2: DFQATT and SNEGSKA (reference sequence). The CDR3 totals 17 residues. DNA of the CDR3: TGCAGTGCTAGAGATTGGGGACTAGCGGGGGGACCGAATGAGCAGTTCTTC. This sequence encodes CSARDWGLAGGPNEQFF.

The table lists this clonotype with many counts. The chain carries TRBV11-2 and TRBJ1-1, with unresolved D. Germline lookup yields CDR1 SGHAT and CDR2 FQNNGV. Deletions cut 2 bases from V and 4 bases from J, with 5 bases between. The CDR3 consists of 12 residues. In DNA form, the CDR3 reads TGTGCCAGCAGCTTATCCGGCACTGAAGCTTTCTTT. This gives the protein CASSLSGTEAFF.

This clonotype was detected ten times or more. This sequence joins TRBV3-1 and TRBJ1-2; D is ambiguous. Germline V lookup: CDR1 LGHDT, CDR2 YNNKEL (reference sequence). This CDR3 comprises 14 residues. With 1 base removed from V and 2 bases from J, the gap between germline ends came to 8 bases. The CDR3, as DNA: TGTGCCAGCAGCCAAGTGGCGCAAAACTATGGCTACACCTTC. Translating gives CASSQVAQNYGYTF.

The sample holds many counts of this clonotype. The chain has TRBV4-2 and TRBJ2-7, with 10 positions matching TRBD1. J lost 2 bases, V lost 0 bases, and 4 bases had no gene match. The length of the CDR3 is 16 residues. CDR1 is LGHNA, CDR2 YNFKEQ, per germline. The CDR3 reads CASSQDYGTGAYEQYF. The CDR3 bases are TGTGCCAGCAGCCAAGACTACGGGACAGGGGCCTACGAGCAGTACTTC.

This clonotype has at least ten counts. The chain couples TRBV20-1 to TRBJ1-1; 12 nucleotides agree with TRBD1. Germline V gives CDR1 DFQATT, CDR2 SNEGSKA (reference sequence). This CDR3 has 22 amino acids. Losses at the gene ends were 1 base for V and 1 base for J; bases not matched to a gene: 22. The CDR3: CSARASPGFGTGGGTGNTEAFF. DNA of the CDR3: TGCAGTGCTAGAGCTTCGCCTGGATTCGGGACAGGGGGCGGGACCGGGAACACTGAAGCTTTCTTT.

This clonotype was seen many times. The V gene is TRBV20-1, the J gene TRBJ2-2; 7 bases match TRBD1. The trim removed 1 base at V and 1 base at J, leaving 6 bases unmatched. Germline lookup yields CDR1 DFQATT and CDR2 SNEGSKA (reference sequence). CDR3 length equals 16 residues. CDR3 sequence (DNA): TGCAGTGCTAGAGGAAAGCGGACAGGGAACACCGGGGAGCTGTTTTTT. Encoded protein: CSARGKRTGNTGELFF.

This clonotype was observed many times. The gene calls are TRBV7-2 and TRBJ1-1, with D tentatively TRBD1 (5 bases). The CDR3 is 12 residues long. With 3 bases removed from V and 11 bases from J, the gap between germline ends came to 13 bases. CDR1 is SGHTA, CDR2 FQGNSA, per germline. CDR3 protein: CASSFDREGAFF. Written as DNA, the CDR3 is TGTGCCAGCAGCTTCGATAGAGAGGGGGCTTTCTTT. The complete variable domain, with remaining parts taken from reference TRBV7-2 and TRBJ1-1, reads GAGVSQSPSNKVTEKGKDVELRCDPISGHTALYWYRQSLGQGLEFLIYFQGNSAPDKSGLPSDRFSAERTGGSVSTLTIQRTQQEDSAVYLCASSFDREGAFFGQGTRLTVV.

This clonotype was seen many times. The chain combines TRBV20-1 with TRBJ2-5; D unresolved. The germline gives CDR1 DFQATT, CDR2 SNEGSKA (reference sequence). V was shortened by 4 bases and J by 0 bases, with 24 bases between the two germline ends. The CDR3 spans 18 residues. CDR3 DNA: TGCAGTGCTATCCCGCGTCGCGCCGCGGTTTGGCACCAAGAGACCCAGTACTTC. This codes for CSAIPRRAAVWHQETQYF.

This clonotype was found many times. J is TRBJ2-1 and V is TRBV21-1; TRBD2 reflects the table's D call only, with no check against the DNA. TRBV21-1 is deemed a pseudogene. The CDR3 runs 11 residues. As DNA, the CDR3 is TGTGCCAACCTGGGGGGAGGTGAGCAGTTCTTC. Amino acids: CANLGGGEQFF.

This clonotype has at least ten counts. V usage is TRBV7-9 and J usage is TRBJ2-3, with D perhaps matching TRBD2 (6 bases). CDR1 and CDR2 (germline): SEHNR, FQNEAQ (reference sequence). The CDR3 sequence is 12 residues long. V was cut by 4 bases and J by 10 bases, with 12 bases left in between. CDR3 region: CASSYRAGSQYF. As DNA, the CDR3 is TGTGCCAGCAGCTACCGGGCGGGATCGCAGTATTTT.

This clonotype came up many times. CDR3 region: CASSLSSGGTNEKLFF. CDR3 in DNA: TGTGCCAGCAGTTTAAGCTCGGGGGGAACTAATGAAAAACTGTTTTTT. The chain joins TRBV12-3 or TRBV12-4 to TRBJ1-4; possible D gene TRBD1, 5 bases. The CDR3 has 16 residues. V shed 2 bases and J shed 1 base, with 11 bases lying between them.

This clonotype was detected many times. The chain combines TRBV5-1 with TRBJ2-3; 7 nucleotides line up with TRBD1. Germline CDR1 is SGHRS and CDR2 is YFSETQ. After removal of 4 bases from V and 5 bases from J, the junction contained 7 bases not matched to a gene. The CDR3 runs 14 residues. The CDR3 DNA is TGCGCCAGCAGCGGAATGACAGGGTTAGATACGCAGTATTTT. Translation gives CASSGMTGLDTQYF.

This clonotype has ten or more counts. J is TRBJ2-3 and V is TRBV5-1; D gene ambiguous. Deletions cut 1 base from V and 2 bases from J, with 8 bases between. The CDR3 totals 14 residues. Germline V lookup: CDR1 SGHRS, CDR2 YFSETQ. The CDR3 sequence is CASSLYGSTDTQYF. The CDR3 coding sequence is TGCGCCAGCAGCTTGTACGGGTCCACAGATACGCAGTATTTT.